Sequencing of this TCR beta chain was carried out in a study of Tregs in tolerant kidney transplant recipients. Study at large: The nonmyeloablative bone marrow transplants came from related graft donors, with transient mixed chimerism.

Repertoires were generated with immunoSEQ multiplex PCR, while TCRdb's copy carries only in-frame clones and drops some. Of about 64,000 clones detected, approximately 98% appear once; the ten largest clones hold 0.34%. Findings of the study overall: Expanding Tregs on activated donor B cells appeared to best identify donor-specific TCRbeta clones. No direct test of biological reproducibility was done here.

CD4+CD25+CD127- Tregs, CD4+CD25- non-Tregs, CD4 and CD8 cells were sorted. CDR1 and CDR2 (germline): GTSNPN, SVGIG (reference sequence). This CDR3 has 19 residues. The V segment lost 4 bases and the J segment 2 bases; nucleotides outside the gene matches: 15. In regard to this clone: Its specificity is unknown.

The sequences come from Tregs from blood, collected before the transplant. The rearrangement links TRBV30 to TRBJ2-7; 15 nucleotides match TRBD2. The TCR comes from a human donor who received a combined kidney and bone marrow transplant. Here the CDR3 DNA reads TGTGCCTGGACCCCACCCCGGGGGGGACTAGCGGGGGGCGCCTACGAGCAGTACTTC. It specifies CAWTPPRGGLAGGAYEQYF.